Reported below is one TCR beta chain. The antigen remains unidentified. Germline V gives CDR1 MDHEN, CDR2 SYDVKM. The CDR3 sequence is 15 residues long. V lost 6 bases to trimming and J lost 4 bases, with 18 bases between them. The entirety of the isolated RNA underwent reverse transcription, so expressed TCRB transcripts were sequenced. The data were produced by immunoSEQ multiplex PCR, yet TCRdb's version contains in-frame clones alone and is incomplete. The repertoire holds approximately 250,000 clones, with approximately 25% as singletons. The data belong to a study of beta chain features in type 1 diabetes. For the study at large: Age and gender were similar between patients and healthy donors, as were cell yields.

Findings and caveats of the study: Researchers report that Type 1 diabetes patients had moderately but significantly shorter TCRB CDR3s across all four CD4+ subsets.

One heparinised blood draw, averaging about 116 mL, came from each donor. Cells sorted by CD45RO/CCR7/CD25/CD127/CD95/CD27 comprised CD4+ naive, central memory, regulatory and stem cell-like memory cells. This sequence originates from a woman in her thirties with type 1 diabetes. This chain connects TRBV28 to TRBJ2-5, with D possibly being TRBD1 (5 bases). The sequenced sample was naive CD4+ T cells from blood. CDR3 bases: TGTGCCAGCAGCCACCCGAGACAGCAAAGAGAGACCCAGTACTTC. Amino acid sequence: CASSHPRQQRETQYF.